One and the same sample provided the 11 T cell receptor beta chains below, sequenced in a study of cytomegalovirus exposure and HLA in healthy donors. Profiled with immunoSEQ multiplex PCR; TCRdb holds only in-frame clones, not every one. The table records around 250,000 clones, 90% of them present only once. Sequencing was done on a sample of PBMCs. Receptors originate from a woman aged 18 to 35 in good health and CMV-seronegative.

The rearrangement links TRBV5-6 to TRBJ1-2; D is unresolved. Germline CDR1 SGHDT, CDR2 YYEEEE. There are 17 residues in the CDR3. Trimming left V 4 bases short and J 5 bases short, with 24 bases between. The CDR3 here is CASSTSARHPEGYGYTF. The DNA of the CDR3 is TGTGCCAGCAGCACCTCGGCGCGCCACCCAGAGGGTTATGGCTACACCTTC.

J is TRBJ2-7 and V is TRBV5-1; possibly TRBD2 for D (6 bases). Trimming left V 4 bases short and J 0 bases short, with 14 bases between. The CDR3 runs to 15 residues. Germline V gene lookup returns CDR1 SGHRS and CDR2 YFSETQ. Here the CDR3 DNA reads TGCGCCAGCAGCCTACGGGACTTTCCCTCCTACGAGCAGTACGTC. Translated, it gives CASSLRDFPSYEQYV.

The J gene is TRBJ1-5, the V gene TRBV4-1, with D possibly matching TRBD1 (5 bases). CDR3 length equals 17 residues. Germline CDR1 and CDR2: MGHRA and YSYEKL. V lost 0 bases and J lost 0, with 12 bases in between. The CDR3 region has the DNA TGCGCCAGCAGCCAAGAATTCCTAGGGGCTAGCAATCAGCCCCAGCATTTT. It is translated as CASSQEFLGASNQPQHF.

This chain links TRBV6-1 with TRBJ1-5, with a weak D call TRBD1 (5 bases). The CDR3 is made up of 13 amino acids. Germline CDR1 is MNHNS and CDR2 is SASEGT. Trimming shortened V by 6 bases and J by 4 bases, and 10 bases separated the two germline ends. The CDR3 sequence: CASSRVRNQPQHF. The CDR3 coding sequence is TGTGCCAGCAGCAGGGTGAGGAATCAGCCCCAGCATTTT.

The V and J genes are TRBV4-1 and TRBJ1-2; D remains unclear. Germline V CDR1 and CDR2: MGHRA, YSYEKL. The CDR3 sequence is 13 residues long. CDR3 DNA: TGCTCCCAGCGCCACGGTACTAACTATGGCTACACCTTC. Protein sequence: CSQRHGTNYGYTF.

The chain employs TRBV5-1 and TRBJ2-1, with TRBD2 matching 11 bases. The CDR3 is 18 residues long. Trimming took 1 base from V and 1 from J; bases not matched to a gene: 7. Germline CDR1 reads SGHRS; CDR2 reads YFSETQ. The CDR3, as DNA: TGCGCCAGCAGCTTGACTAGCGGGGGTACTTCATCCTACAATGAGCAGTTCTTC. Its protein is CASSLTSGGTSSYNEQFF.

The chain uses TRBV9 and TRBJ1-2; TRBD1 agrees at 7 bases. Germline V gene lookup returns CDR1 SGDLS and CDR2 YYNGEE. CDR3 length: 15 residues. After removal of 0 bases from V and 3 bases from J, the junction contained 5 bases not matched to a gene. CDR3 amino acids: CASSVVGQGDYGYTF. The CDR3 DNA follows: TGTGCCAGCAGCGTAGTGGGGCAGGGGGACTATGGCTACACCTTC.

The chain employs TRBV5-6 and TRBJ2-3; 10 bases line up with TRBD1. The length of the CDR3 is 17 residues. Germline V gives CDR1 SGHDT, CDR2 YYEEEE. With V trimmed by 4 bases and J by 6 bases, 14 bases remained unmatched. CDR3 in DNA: TGTGCCAGCAGCCCAAGACAGGGGGCGCGACAAAGGGATACGCAGTATTTT. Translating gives CASSPRQGARQRDTQYF.

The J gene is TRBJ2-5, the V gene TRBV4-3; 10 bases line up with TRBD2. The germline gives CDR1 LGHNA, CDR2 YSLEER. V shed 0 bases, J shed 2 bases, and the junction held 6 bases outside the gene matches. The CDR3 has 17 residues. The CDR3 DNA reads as TGCGCCAGCAGCCAAGATAGCGGGGGGCTATTACAAGAGACCCAGTACTTC. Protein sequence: CASSQDSGGLLQETQYF.

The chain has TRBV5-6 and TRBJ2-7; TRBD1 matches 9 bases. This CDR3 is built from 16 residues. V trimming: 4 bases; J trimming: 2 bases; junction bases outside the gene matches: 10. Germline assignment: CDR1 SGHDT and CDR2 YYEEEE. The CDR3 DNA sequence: TGTGCCAGCAGCCCAACGGGACAGGGCAGGGCCTACGAGCAGTACTTC. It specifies CASSPTGQGRAYEQYF.

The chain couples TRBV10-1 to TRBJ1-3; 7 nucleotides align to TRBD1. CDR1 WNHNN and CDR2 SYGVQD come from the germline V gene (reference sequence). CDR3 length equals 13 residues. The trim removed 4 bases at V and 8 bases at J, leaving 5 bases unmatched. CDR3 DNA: TGCGCCAGCAGTGGACAGGGAAGGGACACCATATATTTT. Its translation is CASSGQGRDTIYF.